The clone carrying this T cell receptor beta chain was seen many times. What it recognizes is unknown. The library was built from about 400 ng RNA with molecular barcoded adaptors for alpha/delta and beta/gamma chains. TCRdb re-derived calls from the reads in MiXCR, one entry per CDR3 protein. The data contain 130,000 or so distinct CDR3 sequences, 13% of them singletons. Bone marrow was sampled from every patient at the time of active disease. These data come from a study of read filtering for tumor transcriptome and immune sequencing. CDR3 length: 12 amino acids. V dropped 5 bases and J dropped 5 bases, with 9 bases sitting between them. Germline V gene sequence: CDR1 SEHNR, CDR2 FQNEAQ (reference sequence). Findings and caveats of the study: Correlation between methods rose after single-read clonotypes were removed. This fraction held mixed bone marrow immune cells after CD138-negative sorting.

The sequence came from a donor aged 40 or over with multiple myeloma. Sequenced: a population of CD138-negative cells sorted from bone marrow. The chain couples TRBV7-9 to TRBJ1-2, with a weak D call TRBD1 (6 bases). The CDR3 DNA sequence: TGTGCCAGCAGCCAGGACAGTTATGGCTACACCTTC. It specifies CASSQDSYGYTF.